The next 16 T cell receptor beta chains were all read from a single sample in a study of immune evolution from preneoplasia to lung adenocarcinoma. TCRdb keeps only in-frame clones here, not all; method: immunoSEQ multiplex PCR. The table lists approximately 26,000 clones, 74% of them singletons. The sample taken for sequencing was FFPE invasive lung adenocarcinoma tissue. These receptor sequences come from a person aged 55 to 70 with invasive lung adenocarcinoma. Some clones in this sample may be carry-over from other donors' samples.

In its sample, this clone was seen a few times. The chain couples TRBV7-2 to TRBJ2-3; D not certain. The V gene lost 1 base and the J gene lost 3 bases, with 20 bases spanning the gap. This CDR3 has 18 amino acids. Germline V CDR1 and CDR2: SGHTA, FQGNSA. The CDR3 loop is CASSLVARPRFGTDTQYF. CDR3 nucleotides: TGTGCCAGCAGCTTAGTGGCAAGGCCAAGGTTTGGGACAGATACGCAGTATTTT.

The chain recombines TRBV10-3 with TRBJ2-2; 11 bases match TRBD1. V gave up 6 bases and J gave up 9 bases; unmatched junction bases: 3. The CDR3 covers 13 residues. Germline V CDR1 and CDR2: ENHRY, SYGVKD. CDR3 loop: CAIRGQGVRELFF. In DNA, the CDR3 is TGTGCCATCAGGGGACAGGGGGTCCGGGAGCTGTTTTTT.

This clone turned up a few times. J is TRBJ2-5 and V is TRBV28, with 7 bases lining up with TRBD1. Germline CDR1 and CDR2: MDHEN and SYDVKM. CDR3 size: 15 residues. V gave up 4 bases and J gave up 5 bases; unmatched junction bases: 10. The DNA for the CDR3 is TGTGCCAGCAGTTCACCTACAGGGGCGGAGGAGACCCAGTACTTC. As protein: CASSSPTGAEETQYF. The full variable domain, its missing parts supplied by reference TRBV28 and TRBJ2-5, is DVKVTQSSRYLVKRTGEKVFLECVQDMDHENMFWYRQDPGLGLRLIYFSYDVKMKEKGDIPEGYSVSREKKERFSLILESASTNQTSMYLCASSSPTGAEETQYFGPGTRLLVL.

This chain links TRBV28 with TRBJ2-7; D might be TRBD1 (6 bases). The CDR3 extends over 15 amino acids. The V end was cut by 1 base, the J end by 3 bases, with 13 bases between. Germline V CDR1 and CDR2: MDHEN, SYDVKM. CDR3 bases: TGTGCCAGCAGTTTATATATGGACAGAAACTACGAGCAGTACTTC. Amino acid sequence: CASSLYMDRNYEQYF.

Details on this clone: Compared with germline, one end of the junction differs, possibly owing to a read error. This chain uses TRBV11-2 with TRBJ2-3; D might be TRBD2 (6 bases). Germline V gene lookup returns CDR1 SGHAT and CDR2 FQNNGV. This CDR3 comprises 13 residues. The CDR3 DNA follows: TGTGCCAGCAGCTTATCGCAAACTAGCATTTCCCGTTTT. Its translation: CASSLSQTSISRF.

This chain connects TRBV7-9 to TRBJ2-7, with 11 bases identical to TRBD2. Germline CDR1 reads SEHNR; CDR2 reads FQNEAQ (reference sequence). Losses at the gene ends were 4 bases for V and 4 bases for J; bases not matched to a gene: 3. The CDR3 consists of 14 residues. DNA of the CDR3: TGTGCCAGCAGCTCGTCTAGCGGGAGGTACGAGCAGTACTTC. Its translation is CASSSSSGRYEQYF.

The V call is TRBV27, the J call TRBJ2-1, with a possible D match to TRBD2 (6 bases). The CDR3 loop spans 15 amino acids. Looked up from germline, CDR1 is MNHEY and CDR2 is SMNVEV (reference sequence). Trimming removed 5 bases at V and 5 bases at J, with 16 bases between. In nucleotides, the CDR3 is TGTGCCAGCAGTCCTCTTCGCCAGCGGGACAATGAGCAGTTCTTC. This gives the protein CASSPLRQRDNEQFF.

The genes are TRBV7-2 and TRBJ2-7; no firm D call. The V gene lost 3 bases and the J gene lost 0 bases, with 9 bases spanning the gap. Germline CDR1 reads SGHTA; CDR2 reads FQGNSA. The CDR3 totals 14 residues. The chain's CDR3 is CASSFYSTSYEQYF. In DNA, the CDR3 is TGTGCCAGCAGCTTTTATAGTACCTCCTACGAGCAGTACTTC. Looking up the rest from reference TRBV7-2 and TRBJ2-7 gives the full variable domain: GAGVSQSPSNKVTEKGKDVELRCDPISGHTALYWYRQSLGQGLEFLIYFQGNSAPDKSGLPSDRFSAERTGGSVSTLTIQRTQQEDSAVYLCASSFYSTSYEQYFGPGTRLTVT.

The gene calls are TRBV11-2 and TRBJ2-7, with TRBD2 matching 16 bases. The CDR3 covers 18 residues. Trimming at V came to 2 bases and at J to 5 bases, leaving 9 bases not matched to a gene. Germline V CDR1 and CDR2: SGHAT, FQNNGV. CDR3 DNA: TGTGCCAGCAGCTTACACATTCCGGGACTAGCGGGAGGGGACGAGCAGTACTTC. It yields the protein CASSLHIPGLAGGDEQYF.

In this sample, this clone turned up once. V and J are TRBV11-3 and TRBJ2-2; 7 nucleotides agree with TRBD1. The junction had 3 bases not matched to a gene; V was cut back by 1 base and J by 4 bases. Germline V CDR1 and CDR2: SGHNT, YENEEA. The CDR3 totals 15 residues. CDR3 region: CASSLGGQFTGELFF. Written as DNA, the CDR3 is TGTGCCAGCAGCTTAGGGGGACAGTTCACCGGGGAGCTGTTTTTT.

This sequence joins TRBV11-2 and TRBJ2-5; D remains ambiguous. CDR1 SGHAT and CDR2 FQNNGV come from the germline V gene. The germline V and J ends were trimmed by 2 bases and 0 bases, with 7 bases remaining between them. This CDR3 is 14 amino acids long. Written as DNA, the CDR3 is TGTGCCAGCAGCTTAAGGGTGTACCAAGAGACCCAGTACTTC. Its translation: CASSLRVYQETQYF.

This clone was picked up one time. An end of the junction does not agree with germline; a read error may underlie this. The chain recombines TRBV7-7 with TRBJ2-2; 10 bases align to TRBD1. Germline assignment: CDR1 SSHAT and CDR2 FNYEAQ (reference sequence). The CDR3 extends over 16 amino acids. The CDR3 loop is CASSQDRGANTGELFF. Here the CDR3 DNA reads TGTGCTAGCAGCCAGGACAGGGGGGCGAACACCGGGGAGCTGTTTTTT.

The chain is built from TRBV27 and TRBJ2-4, with TRBD2 matching over 7 bases. The CDR3 sequence is 17 residues long. CDR1 MNHEY and CDR2 SMNVEV come from the germline V gene (reference sequence). The V gene end was trimmed by 6 bases and the J gene end by 2 bases; junction bases not matched to a gene: 13. CDR3 residues: CASSRRVTGGSKNIQYF. CDR3 nucleotide sequence: TGTGCCAGCAGCCGACGGGTGACGGGAGGTTCCAAAAACATTCAGTACTTC.

This CDR3 reads CASSQGNQPQHF. The CDR3 DNA reads as TGTGCCAGCTCACAGGGCAATCAGCCCCAGCATTTT. The chain links TRBV2 to TRBJ1-5; possibly TRBD1 for D (5 bases). The V gene lost 8 bases and the J gene lost 2 bases, with 7 bases spanning the gap. Germline V gene lookup returns CDR1 SNHLY and CDR2 FYNNEI. This CDR3 region has 12 residues.

The chain links TRBV9 to TRBJ1-1, with D maybe TRBD1 (5 bases). Germline CDR1 is SGDLS and CDR2 is YYNGEE. Trimming took 3 bases from V and 0 from J, leaving 6 bases between them. This CDR3 is built from 13 residues. The CDR3 here is CASSGTMNTEAFF. The DNA for the CDR3 is TGTGCCAGCAGCGGGACAATGAACACTGAAGCTTTCTTT. Full variable domain (missing parts from reference TRBV9 and TRBJ1-1): DSGVTQTPKHLITATGQRVTLRCSPRSGDLSVYWYQQSLDQGLQFLIQYYNGEERAKGNILERFSAQQFPDLHSELNLSSLELGDSALYFCASSGTMNTEAFFGQGTRLTVV.

This clone has only a few counts. V usage is TRBV7-9 and J usage is TRBJ2-2; 10 bases line up with TRBD1. Unmatched junction bases numbered 6, after V lost 8 bases and J lost 3 bases. The germline gives CDR1 SEHNR, CDR2 FQNEAQ (reference sequence). The CDR3 length is 15 residues. The CDR3 DNA is TGTGCCAGCCCTTTAGGGACAGGGGACACCGGGGAGCTGTTTTTT. It encodes CASPLGTGDTGELFF.